This T cell receptor beta chain derives from a study of blood T cells in healthy people across ages. Findings of the study overall: Diversity of TCR beta per million T cells declined in a roughly linear way with age.

The CDR3 length is 15 residues. With 2 bases removed from V and 0 bases from J, the gap between germline ends came to 8 bases. Germline V lookup: CDR1 SGHRS, CDR2 YFSETQ. Comments on this clonotype: Its antigen is unidentified.

PBMCs numbering at least 7 million were isolated per sample. With a J-beta primer mix and a sample-barcoded 5' primer, a second PCR ran about 7 to 12 cycles. TCRdb called the 5' RACE reads again in MiXCR, with one record for every CDR3 protein. The sample yields about 1 million distinct CDR3 sequences, over 35% seen once. The TCR sequence derives from a woman aged 55-69 years in good health. Sequencing used blood. V usage is TRBV5-1 and J usage is TRBJ2-2; no reliable D call. The CDR3 is CASSFEIANTGELFF. DNA of the CDR3: TGCGCCAGCAGCTTTGAGATAGCGAACACCGGGGAGCTGTTTTTT.